This T cell receptor (beta chain) was recovered during a study of T cell responses to AZD1222 COVID-19 vaccine. Findings of the study overall: Nearly half of spike-specific TCRs reportedly target unmutated variant regions.

Libraries were prepared by immunoSEQ multiplex PCR; TCRdb keeps only in-frame clonotypes and omits some of them. The table includes 100,000 to 150,000 clones, less than 90% detected once. Remarks on this clone: What it recognizes is unknown.

The specimen was peripheral blood, collected on day 0 of AZD1222 vaccination. The receptor's source is an adult in good health.

The CDR3 reads CASSQVGGTGRNVYNSPLHF. CDR3 sequence (DNA): TGTGCCAGCAGCCAAGTGGGCGGGACGGGCCGTAATGTCTATAATTCACCCCTCCACTTT. J is TRBJ1-6 and V is TRBV4-2; TRBD1 is a possible D gene (5 bases). Trimming shortened V by 1 base and J by 3 bases, and 22 bases separated the two germline ends. From germline, CDR1 is LGHNA and CDR2 YNFKEQ. This CDR3 spans 20 amino acids.